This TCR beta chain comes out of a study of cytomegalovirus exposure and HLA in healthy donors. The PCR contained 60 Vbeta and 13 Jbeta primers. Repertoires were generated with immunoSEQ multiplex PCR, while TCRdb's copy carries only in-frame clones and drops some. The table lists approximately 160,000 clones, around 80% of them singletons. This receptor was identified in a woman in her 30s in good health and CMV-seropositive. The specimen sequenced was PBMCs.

Written as DNA, the CDR3 is TGTGCCAGCAGTGGAGGGCGGCGAGCCTACGAGCAGTACTTC. Translation gives CASSGGRRAYEQYF. V is TRBV25-1 and J is TRBJ2-7, with D possibly TRBD2 on 5 matching bases. The CDR3 length is 14 residues. Trimming stripped 4 bases from V and 2 bases from J, with 12 bases between. CDR1 is MGHDK, CDR2 SYGVNS, per germline.